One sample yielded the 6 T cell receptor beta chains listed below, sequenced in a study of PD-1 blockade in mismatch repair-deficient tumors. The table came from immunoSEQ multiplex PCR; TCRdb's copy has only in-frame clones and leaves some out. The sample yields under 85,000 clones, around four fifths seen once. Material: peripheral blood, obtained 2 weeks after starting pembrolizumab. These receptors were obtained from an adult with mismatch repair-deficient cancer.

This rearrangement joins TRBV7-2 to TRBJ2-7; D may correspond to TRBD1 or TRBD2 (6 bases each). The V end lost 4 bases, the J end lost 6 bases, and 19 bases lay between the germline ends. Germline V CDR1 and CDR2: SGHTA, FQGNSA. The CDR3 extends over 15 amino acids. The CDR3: CASSSRGRGVGEQYF. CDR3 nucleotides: TGTGCCAGCAGCTCTCGGGGTAGGGGGGTCGGCGAGCAGTACTTC.

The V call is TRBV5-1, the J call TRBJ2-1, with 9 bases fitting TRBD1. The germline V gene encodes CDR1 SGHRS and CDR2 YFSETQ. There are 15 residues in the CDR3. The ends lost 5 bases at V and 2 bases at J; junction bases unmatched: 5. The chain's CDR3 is CASRGGTGTYNEQFF. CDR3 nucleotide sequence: TGCGCCAGCAGAGGCGGGACAGGGACCTACAATGAGCAGTTCTTC.

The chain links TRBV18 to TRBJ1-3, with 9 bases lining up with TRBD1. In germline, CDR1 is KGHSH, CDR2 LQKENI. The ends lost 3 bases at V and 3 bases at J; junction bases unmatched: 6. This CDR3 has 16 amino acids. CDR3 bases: TGTGCCAGCTCACCCCTGGGACAGGGACTTGGAAACACCATATATTTT. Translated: CASSPLGQGLGNTIYF.

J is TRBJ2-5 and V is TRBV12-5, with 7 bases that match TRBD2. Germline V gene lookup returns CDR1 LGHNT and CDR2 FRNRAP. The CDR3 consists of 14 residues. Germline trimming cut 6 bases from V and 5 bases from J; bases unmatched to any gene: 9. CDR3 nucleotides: TGTGCTAGTGGACTCGGACTAGGGGCCGAGACCCAGTACTTC. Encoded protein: CASGLGLGAETQYF.

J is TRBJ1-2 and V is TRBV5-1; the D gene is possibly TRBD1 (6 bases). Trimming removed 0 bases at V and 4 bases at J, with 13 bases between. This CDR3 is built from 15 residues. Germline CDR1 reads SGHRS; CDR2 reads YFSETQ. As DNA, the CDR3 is TGCGCCAGCAGCTTGGCCGGGACACCCCTCTATGGCTACACCTTC. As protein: CASSLAGTPLYGYTF.

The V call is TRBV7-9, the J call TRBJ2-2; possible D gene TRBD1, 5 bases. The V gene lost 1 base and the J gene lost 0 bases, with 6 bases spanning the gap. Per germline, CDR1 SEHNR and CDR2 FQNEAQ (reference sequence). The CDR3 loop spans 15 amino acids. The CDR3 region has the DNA TGTGCCAGCAGCTTAGAGACAGCGAACACCGGGGAGCTGTTTTTT. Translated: CASSLETANTGELFF.